The 12 T cell receptor beta chains presented below share a single source sample, sequenced in a study of blood T cells in healthy people across ages. Next came a second PCR, run for about 7 to 12 cycles, which used a sample-barcoded 5' primer along with a J-beta primer mix. TCRdb used MiXCR to reprocess the 5' RACE reads, holding one entry per CDR3 protein. The sample holds about 1,800,000 distinct CDR3 sequences, roughly 30% seen once. Sequences were obtained from blood. The source is a woman aged 25 to 39 in good health.

This clonotype was recorded at least ten times. The CDR3 is CASSRTTGGIEQYF. The CDR3 bases are TGCGCCAGCAGCCGGACAACAGGGGGGATCGAGCAGTACTTC. V and J are TRBV10-1 and TRBJ2-7; the match to TRBD1 covers 8 bases. V trimming: 6 bases; J trimming: 6 bases; junction bases outside the gene matches: 10. Looked up from germline, CDR1 is WNHNN and CDR2 is SYGVQD (reference sequence). The CDR3 runs to 14 residues.

This clonotype was found a few times. V is TRBV14 and J is TRBJ2-7; no clear D. Deletions cut 0 bases from V and 5 bases from J, with 8 bases between. Germline CDR1 reads SGHDN; CDR2 reads FVKESK. The CDR3 contains 13 residues. CDR3: CASSQDEFNEQYF. The CDR3 nucleotides read TGTGCCAGCAGCCAAGATGAGTTCAACGAGCAGTACTTC.

In this sample, this clonotype turned up many times. The chain has TRBV29-1 and TRBJ2-5; D is possibly TRBD1 or TRBD2 (7 bases each). V shed 7 bases and J shed 5 bases, with 17 bases lying between them. This CDR3 region has 13 residues. CDR1 is SQVTM and CDR2 is ANQGSEA in the germline V gene. CDR3 DNA sequence: TGCAGCGCCTCGAGTCAGGGGGGGGAGACCCAGTACTTC. It encodes CSASSQGGETQYF. The complete variable domain, with remaining parts taken from reference TRBV29-1 and TRBJ2-5, reads SAVISQKPSRDICQRGTSLTIQCQVDSQVTMMFWYRQQPGQSLTLIATANQGSEATYESGFVIDKFPISRPNLTFSTLTVSNMSPEDSSIYLCSASSQGGETQYFGPGTRLLVL.

V gene TRBV3-1 combines with J gene TRBJ2-7; D might be TRBD1 (6 bases). Germline CDR1 is LGHDT and CDR2 is YNNKEL (reference sequence). V was shortened by 1 base and J by 2 bases, with 9 bases between the two germline ends. The CDR3 contains 14 residues. DNA of the CDR3: TGTGCCAGCAGCCAAGTAGGACAGACCTACGAGCAGTACTTC. The encoded protein is CASSQVGQTYEQYF.

V usage is TRBV10-1 and J usage is TRBJ2-1; 7 positions match TRBD2. This CDR3 spans 15 amino acids. In germline, CDR1 is WNHNN, CDR2 SYGVQD (reference sequence). V lost 0 bases and J lost 8; bases outside the gene matches: 7. The CDR3 loop is CASSESTAGEDEQFF. DNA for the CDR3: TGCGCCAGCAGTGAGTCGACGGCGGGAGAGGATGAGCAGTTCTTC.

The chain links TRBV12-3 or TRBV12-4 to TRBJ1-2; D not certain. This CDR3 is built from 14 residues. Trimming stripped 0 bases from V and 6 bases from J, with 11 bases between. CDR3 in amino acids: CASSLAPTQNGYTF. CDR3 in DNA: TGTGCCAGCAGTTTAGCGCCAACACAAAATGGCTACACCTTC.

This clonotype was found a few times. This rearrangement joins TRBV6-6 to TRBJ2-1; D is possibly TRBD2 (6 bases). Between the trimmed V and J ends, which lost 6 bases and 13 bases, there was a span of 16 bases. CDR3 length equals 12 residues. CDR1 is MNHNY, CDR2 SVGAGI, per germline (reference sequence). Here the CDR3 DNA reads TGTGCCAGCAGCCCCCCGACTAGATTACAGTTCTTC. Residues: CASSPPTRLQFF.

V is TRBV20-1 and J is TRBJ1-5; possible D gene TRBD1, 5 bases. The germline CDR1 and CDR2 sequences are DFQATT and SNEGSKA (reference sequence). The CDR3 length is 15 residues. Trimming took 3 bases from V and 1 from J, leaving 13 bases between them. The CDR3 here is CSASARGTSNQPQHF. DNA of the CDR3: TGCAGTGCTAGTGCGCGGGGGACCAGCAATCAGCCCCAGCATTTT.

The chain carries TRBV25-1 and TRBJ2-7; 7 nucleotides line up with TRBD1. Germline-derived CDR1 and CDR2 are MGHDK and SYGVNS. The CDR3 sequence is 13 residues long. V shed 8 bases and J 0 bases; nucleotides not matched to a gene: 4. The CDR3 sequence: CASEGDSSYEQYF. CDR3 bases: TGTGCCAGCGAAGGGGACAGCTCCTACGAGCAGTACTTC.

The chain couples TRBV3-1 to TRBJ2-1; perhaps TRBD1 as D (6 bases). The DNA end lines up better with TRBJ2-7; the J call may be wrong. The CDR3 has 15 amino acids. Germline CDR1 reads LGHDT; CDR2 reads YNNKEL (reference sequence). CDR3 coding DNA: TGTGCCAGCAGTCCAGAAGCGACAGGTTACAATGAGCAGTACTTC. Its translation is CASSPEATGYNEQYF.

This clonotype was seen many times. The rearrangement joins TRBV6-5 to TRBJ2-7; 8 positions match TRBD1. Losses at the gene ends were 6 bases for V and 5 bases for J; bases not matched to a gene: 12. Germline V CDR1 and CDR2: MNHEY, SVGAGI. The CDR3 covers 15 residues. The CDR3 sequence is CASSVKGQGGHEQYF. CDR3 DNA: TGTGCCAGCAGCGTAAAAGGACAGGGTGGGCACGAGCAGTACTTC.

This clonotype has only a few counts. The DNA of the CDR3 is TGTGCCAGCAGCCTAGGGGACTTAGCGGGGAATCAGCCCCAGCATTTT. Residues: CASSLGDLAGNQPQHF. The chain employs TRBV7-6 and TRBJ1-5; possibly TRBD1 for D (5 bases). V lost 5 bases to trimming and J lost 4 bases, with 18 bases between them. CDR1 is SGHVS and CDR2 is FNYEAQ in the germline V gene. The CDR3 covers 16 residues.